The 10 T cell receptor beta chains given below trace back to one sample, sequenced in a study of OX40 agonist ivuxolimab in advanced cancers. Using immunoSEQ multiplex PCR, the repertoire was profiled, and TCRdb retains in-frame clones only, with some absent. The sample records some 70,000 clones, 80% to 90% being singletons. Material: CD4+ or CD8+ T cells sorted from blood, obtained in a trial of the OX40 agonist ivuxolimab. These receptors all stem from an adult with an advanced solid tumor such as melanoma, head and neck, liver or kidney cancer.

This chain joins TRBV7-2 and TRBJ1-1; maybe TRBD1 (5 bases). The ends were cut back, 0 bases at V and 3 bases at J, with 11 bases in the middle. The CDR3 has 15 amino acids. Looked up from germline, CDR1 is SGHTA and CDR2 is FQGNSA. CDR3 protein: CASSLAIGAYTEAFF. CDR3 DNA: TGTGCCAGCAGCTTAGCTATAGGGGCATACACTGAAGCTTTCTTT. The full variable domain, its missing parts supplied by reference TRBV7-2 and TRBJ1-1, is GAGVSQSPSNKVTEKGKDVELRCDPISGHTALYWYRQSLGQGLEFLIYFQGNSAPDKSGLPSDRFSAERTGGSVSTLTIQRTQQEDSAVYLCASSLAIGAYTEAFFGQGTRLTVV.

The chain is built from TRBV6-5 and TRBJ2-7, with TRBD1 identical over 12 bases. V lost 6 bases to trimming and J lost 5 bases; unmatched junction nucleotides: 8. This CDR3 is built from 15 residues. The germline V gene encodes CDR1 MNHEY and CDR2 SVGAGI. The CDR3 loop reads CASRGTGTGGHEQYF. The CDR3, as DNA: TGTGCCAGCAGGGGCACCGGGACAGGGGGCCACGAGCAGTACTTC.

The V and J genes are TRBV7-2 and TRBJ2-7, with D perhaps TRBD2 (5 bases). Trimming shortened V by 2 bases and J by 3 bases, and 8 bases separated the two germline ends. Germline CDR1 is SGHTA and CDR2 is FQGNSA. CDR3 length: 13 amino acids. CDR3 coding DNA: TGTGCCAGCAGCTTAACGGGGAACTACGAGCAGTACTTC. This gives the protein CASSLTGNYEQYF.

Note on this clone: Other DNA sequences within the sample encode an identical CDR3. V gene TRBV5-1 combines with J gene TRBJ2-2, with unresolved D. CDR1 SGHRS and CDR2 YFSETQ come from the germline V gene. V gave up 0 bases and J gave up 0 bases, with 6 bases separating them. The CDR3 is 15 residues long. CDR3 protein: CASSLGATNTGELFF. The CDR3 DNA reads TGCGCCAGCAGCTTGGGAGCAACGAACACCGGGGAGCTGTTTTTT.

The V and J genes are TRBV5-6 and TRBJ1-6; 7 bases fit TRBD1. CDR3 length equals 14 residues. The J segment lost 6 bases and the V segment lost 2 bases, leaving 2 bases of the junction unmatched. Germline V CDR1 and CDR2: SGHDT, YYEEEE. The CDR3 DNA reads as TGTGCCAGCAGCTTCCCAGGGGGTAATTCACCCCTCCACTTT. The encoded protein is CASSFPGGNSPLHF.

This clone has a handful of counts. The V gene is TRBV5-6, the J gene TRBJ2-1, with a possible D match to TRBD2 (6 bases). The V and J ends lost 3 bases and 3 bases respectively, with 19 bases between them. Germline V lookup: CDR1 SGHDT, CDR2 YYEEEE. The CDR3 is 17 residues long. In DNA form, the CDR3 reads TGTGCCAGCAGCTCTGCCCCCTCGCGGGGTTACTACAATGAGCAGTTCTTC. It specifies CASSSAPSRGYYNEQFF.

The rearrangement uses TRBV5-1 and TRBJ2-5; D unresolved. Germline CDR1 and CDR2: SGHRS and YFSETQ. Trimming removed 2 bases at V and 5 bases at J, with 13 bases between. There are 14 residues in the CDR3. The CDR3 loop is CASSLRPPQETQYF. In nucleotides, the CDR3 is TGCGCCAGCAGCTTACGACCCCCGCAGGAGACCCAGTACTTC.

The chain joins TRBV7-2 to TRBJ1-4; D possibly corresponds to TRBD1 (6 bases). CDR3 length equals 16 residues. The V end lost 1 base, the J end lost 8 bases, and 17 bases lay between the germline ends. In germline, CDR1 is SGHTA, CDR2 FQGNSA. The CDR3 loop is CASSLGFTGNVEKLFF. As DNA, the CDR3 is TGTGCCAGCAGCTTAGGGTTTACAGGGAATGTCGAAAAACTGTTTTTT.

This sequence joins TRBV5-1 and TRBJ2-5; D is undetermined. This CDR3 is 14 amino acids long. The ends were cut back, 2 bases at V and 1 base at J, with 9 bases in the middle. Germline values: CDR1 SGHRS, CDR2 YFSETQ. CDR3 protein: CASSFAASQETQYF. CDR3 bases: TGCGCCAGCAGCTTCGCAGCCTCCCAAGAGACCCAGTACTTC.

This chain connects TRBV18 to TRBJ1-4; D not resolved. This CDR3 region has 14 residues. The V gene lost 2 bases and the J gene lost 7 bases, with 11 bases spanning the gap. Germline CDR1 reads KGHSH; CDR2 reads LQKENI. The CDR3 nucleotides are TGTGCCAGCTCACCAGGGTATGTTAGTGAAAAACTGTTTTTT. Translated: CASSPGYVSEKLFF.